The clone carrying this T cell receptor (beta chain) was seen only a few times. The source of the sample is a study of beta chain features in type 1 diabetes. This CDR3 has 16 residues. Trimming removed 0 bases from V and 5 bases from J; junction bases left unmatched: 6. Germline-derived CDR1 and CDR2 are SGHRS and YFSETQ. Every isolated RNA sample was fully reverse transcribed, so sequencing captured expressed TCRB transcripts. The method was immunoSEQ multiplex PCR; TCRdb's version includes in-frame clones alone and lacks a portion of them. Altogether 350,000 to 450,000 clones are present, over 12% being singletons, with the ten largest covering approximately 0.02%.

This clonotype originated in a woman younger than 35 in good health. The source material was naive CD4+ T cells from blood. The chain uses TRBV5-1 and TRBJ2-7; 12 bases align to TRBD1. The CDR3 region has the DNA TGCGCCAGCAGCTTGGAAGGGACAGGGGGCAGGAACGAGCAGTACTTC. Residues: CASSLEGTGGRNEQYF.